This entry features one T cell receptor beta chain sequence. This clonotype was detected a few times. What antigen it recognizes has not been identified. No qualities accompany the bases; no much larger clone lies one base away. Relative to germline, V is missing 6 bases and J is missing 2 bases, with 11 bases of the junction outside any gene match. In the germline V gene (reference sequence), CDR1 corresponds to SEHNR and CDR2 to FQNEAQ. There are 16 amino acids in the CDR3, from cysteine to phenylalanine inclusive. Kept here is only the CDR3 DNA, which spans 48 bases and is read in frame from base 1. The data belong to a study of blood T cells in healthy people across ages (dated by TCRdb to between 2015 and 2017). For context, the study as a whole: In model experiments, roughly one uniquely barcoded TCR beta cDNA molecule per two T cells was captured by template switching. Two additional independent replicas of 1 million unique cDNA reads from the same blood draw were analyzed for two donors (one aged 18 to 30 and one aged 80 or older). The study measured age-related changes in TCR beta repertoire diversity using deep sequencing normalized with unique cDNA molecular identifiers. The donors were split into four age groups: young (average around 15 years), middle-aged (roughly 40), aged (more than 55) and long-lived (over 80). Study-level results and caveats: The long-lived group showed more naive CD4+ T cells, fewer expanded clones and increased TCR diversity than the aged group, suggesting age selection. Because donor CMV infection status was unknown, age-related changes in expanded clonotypes were potentially confounded. Since profiling was done on bulk unsorted PBMCs, naive and antigen-experienced compartments could not be conclusively compared. A strong correlation was found between observed TCR beta diversity and the percentage of naive T cells measured by flow cytometry. Estimates of total diversity based on one million sequenced T cells were considered lower bounds and underestimates. As age increased, observed TCR beta diversity per million T cells dropped in a roughly linear way, and a significant reduction was already evident by age around 41.

The roughly 42 donors, aged roughly 6 to 100 years, were systemically healthy Caucasian individuals from Russia. Around 10 milliliters of peripheral blood were drawn from each donor into EDTA-treated Vacutainer tubes. Ficoll-Paque density-gradient centrifugation was used to isolate PBMCs, with at least 7 million per sample. Total RNA was extracted from PBMCs with Trizol reagent, with at least 5 micrograms obtained per sample. The percentages of naive CD45RAhigh/CD27high T cells were determined by flow cytometry on a PBMC aliquot from every donor. The library was prepared using 5' RACE. TCRdb records Illumina HiSeq 2500 as the sequencer. The second PCR ran for about 7 to 11 cycles and used a J-beta primer mix along with a sample-barcoded 5' primer. A template-switch 5' adaptor carrying 12 random nucleotides introduced a unique molecular identifier onto each TCR beta cDNA molecule. Each sample yielded at least 2.5 million CDR3-containing paired-end reads. First-strand cDNA synthesis was performed from all RNA using the Mint cDNA synthesis kit, with priming by a TRBC-specific oligonucleotide. Following uracil-DNA glycosylase treatment, all cDNA underwent a first 18-cycle PCR with the universal primers M1SS and BC2_uni_R. As for how the authors treated the data: For normalization, 1 million high-quality reads, each with a distinct molecular identifier, were randomly selected from each sample. Instead of being binned into consensus sequences, reads that shared molecular identifiers were thrown out. CDR3 identification, clonotype clustering and error correction used MiTCR with a Q25 quality threshold and the strictest error-elimination algorithm. A nonparametric unseen species model using Euler transformation provided a lower-bound estimate of total TCR beta diversity. In TCRdb, the public reads were trimmed at Q25 with fastp and aligned with MiXCR, with productive beta chains retained. All rows with the same CDR3 protein become a single entry with the most common DNA and genes. TCRdb, not the authors, supplied the V and J calls. The sample table holds nearly 800,000 distinct CDR3 sequences, of which 20% to 25% were seen once. 3.7% of the sample is held by the ten biggest clonotypes.

The same data also went into a second study, on T cells of mothers and their children. The second source states: Nine systemically healthy Caucasian individuals served as donors, namely three mothers together with their six children. cDNA synthesis used all of the extracted RNA, with approximately 1.6 ug of RNA in each 15 ul reaction. In the second PCR, sample barcodes and 2-4 random nucleotides were introduced via the M1S primer. Each mother yielded over 8 million TCR beta CDR3 reads and each child roughly 3 million reads. TCR recombination output is similarly shaped by thymic selection in related and unrelated pairs, with a minor effect exerted by inherited differences. Normalized repertoire overlap was always slightly but never significantly higher in related than unrelated mother-child pairs. Persistent microchimeric T cell clones were not detected, at a sensitivity of approximately 100 clones per million clonotypes. Deep NGS was used in the study to compare the TCR beta repertoires of mothers and children and to look for features that separate related mother-child pairs from unrelated individuals. On average, the children were around 11 +/- 4 years old, while the mothers were approximately 40 +/- 4 years old. After adapter ligation was performed with NEBNext reagents, the libraries were sequenced on an Illumina HiSeq 2000 with 100+100 nt paired-end reads. To prevent cross-contamination, the mother and child libraries were prepared one month apart and sequenced in separate runs. Between roughly 500,000 and 2,100,000 distinct TCR beta clonotypes were identified per donor. Naive TCR beta clonotypes were estimated from low-frequency clonotypes matched to each donor's FACS-determined naive share, without sorting.

This chain is built from TRBV7-9 and TRBJ2-3; 7 junctional bases match TRBD2. Sequencing was done on a sample of blood. The sequence came from a boy younger than 18 in good health. The CDR3 loop reads CASSSKGLPDTDTQYF. The DNA sequence reads TGTGCCAGCAGTTCCAAGGGACTACCTGACACAGATACGCAGTATTTT. Supplemented by the reference TRBV7-9 and TRBJ2-3 proteins around the CDR3, the complete variable domain is DTGVSQNPRHKITKRGQNVTFRCDPISEHNRLYWYRQTLGQGPEFLTYFQNEAQLEKSRLLSDRFSAERPKGSFSTLEIQRTEQGDSAMYLCASSSKGLPDTDTQYFGPGTRLTVL.